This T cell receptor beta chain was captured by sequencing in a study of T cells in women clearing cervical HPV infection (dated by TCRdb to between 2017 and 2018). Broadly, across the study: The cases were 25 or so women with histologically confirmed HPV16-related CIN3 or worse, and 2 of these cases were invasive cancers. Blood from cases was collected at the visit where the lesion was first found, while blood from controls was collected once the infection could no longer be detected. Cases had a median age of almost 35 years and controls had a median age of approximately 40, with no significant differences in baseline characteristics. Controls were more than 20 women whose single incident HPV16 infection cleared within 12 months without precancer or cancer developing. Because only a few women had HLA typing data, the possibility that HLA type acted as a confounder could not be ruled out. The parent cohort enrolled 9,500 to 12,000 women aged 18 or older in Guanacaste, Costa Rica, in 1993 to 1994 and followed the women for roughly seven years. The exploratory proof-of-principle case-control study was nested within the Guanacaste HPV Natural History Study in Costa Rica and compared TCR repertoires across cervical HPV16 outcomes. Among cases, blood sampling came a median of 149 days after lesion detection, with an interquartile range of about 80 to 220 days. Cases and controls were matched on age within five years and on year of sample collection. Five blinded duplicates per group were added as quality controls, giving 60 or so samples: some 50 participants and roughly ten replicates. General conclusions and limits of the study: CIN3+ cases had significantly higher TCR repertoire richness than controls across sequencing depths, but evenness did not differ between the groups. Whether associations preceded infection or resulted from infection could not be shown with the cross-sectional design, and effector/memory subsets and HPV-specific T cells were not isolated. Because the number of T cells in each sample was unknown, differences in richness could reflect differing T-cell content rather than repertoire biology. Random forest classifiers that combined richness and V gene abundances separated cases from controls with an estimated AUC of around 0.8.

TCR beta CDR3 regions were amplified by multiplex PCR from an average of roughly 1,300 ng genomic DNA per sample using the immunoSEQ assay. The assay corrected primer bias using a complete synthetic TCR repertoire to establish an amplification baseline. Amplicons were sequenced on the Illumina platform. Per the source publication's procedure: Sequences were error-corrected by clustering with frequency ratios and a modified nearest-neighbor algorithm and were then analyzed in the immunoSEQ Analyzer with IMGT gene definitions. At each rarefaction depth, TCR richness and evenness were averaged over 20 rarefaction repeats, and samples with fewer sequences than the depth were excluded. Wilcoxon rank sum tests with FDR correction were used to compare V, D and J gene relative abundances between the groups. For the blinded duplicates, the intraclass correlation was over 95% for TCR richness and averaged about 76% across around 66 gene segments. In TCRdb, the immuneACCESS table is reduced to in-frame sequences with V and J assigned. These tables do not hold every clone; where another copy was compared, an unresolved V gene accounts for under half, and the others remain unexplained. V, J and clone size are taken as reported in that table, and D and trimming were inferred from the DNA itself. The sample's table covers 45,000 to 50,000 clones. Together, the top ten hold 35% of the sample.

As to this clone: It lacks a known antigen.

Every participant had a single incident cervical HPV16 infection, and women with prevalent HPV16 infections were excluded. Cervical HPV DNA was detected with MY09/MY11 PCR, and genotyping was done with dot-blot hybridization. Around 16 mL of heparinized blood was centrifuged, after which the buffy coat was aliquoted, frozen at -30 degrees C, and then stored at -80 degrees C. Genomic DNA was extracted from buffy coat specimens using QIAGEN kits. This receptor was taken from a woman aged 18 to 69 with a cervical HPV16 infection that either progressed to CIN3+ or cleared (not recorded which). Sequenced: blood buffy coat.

The CDR3 bases that were read are TGTGCCAGCAGCTACGGGACAGGATCCCAGCCC. Translated, it gives CASSYGTGSQP. The whole CDR3 sequence is CASSYGTGSQPQHF. The V and J genes are TRBV5-8 and TRBJ1-5, with TRBD1 matching 8 junction bases. The read ends 3 residues before the CDR3 terminus; that terminus is restored from the germline J gene. The germline V gene provides CDR1 SGHTS and CDR2 YDEGEE. V and J are trimmed by 3 bases and 7 bases, and the gene matches miss 6 bases of the junction. The CDR3 covers 14 residues, taking in both the cysteine and the phenylalanine. The DNA shown is the part of the CDR3 that was read: 33 bases, in frame from base 1.